The present TCR beta chain was sequenced within a study of radiation and T cells in renal cell carcinoma. This CDR3 has 13 amino acids. Germline V gene lookup returns CDR1 MNHNS and CDR2 SASEGT. With 6 bases removed from V and 0 bases from J, the gap between germline ends came to 6 bases. Time point of the sample: blood 4 weeks post-SBRT, at nephrectomy. Indicated treatment: 15 Gy SBRT to primary tumor, nephrectomy 4 weeks later. Nephrectomy followed 15 Gy stereotactic body radiation by 4 weeks. This renal cell carcinoma was of the clear cell type. Repertoires were generated with immunoSEQ multiplex PCR, while TCRdb's copy carries only in-frame clones and drops some. This sample has roughly 90,000 clones; around 85% occur once, and the top ten carry roughly 8.8%.

The TCR sequence derives from a man aged 50 to 60 with renal cell carcinoma. The chain uses TRBV6-1 and TRBJ1-3; no clear D gene. The source material was blood, sampled from a patient whose treatment included radiotherapy and nephrectomy. The CDR3: CASRPTSGNTIYF. DNA for the CDR3: TGTGCCAGCAGACCTACCTCTGGAAACACCATATATTTT.